This is a list of T cell receptor beta chains from one sample in a study of T cell responses to AZD1222 COVID-19 vaccine. TCRdb's copy holds only in-frame clones and misses some; the assay was immunoSEQ multiplex PCR. The sample lists 250,000 to 300,000 clones, 85% to 95% occurring once. Sample: peripheral blood, taken 28 days after the second AZD1222 dose. Receptors originate from an adult who received the AZD1222 COVID-19 vaccine. Each CDR3 is given with its conserved first and last residue. A D gene is named only where the DNA matches it firmly. Size values are once, few and many counts, or a class for expanded clones, and some rows have none.

D gene: NA; V gene: TRBV6-6; J gene: TRBJ1-2; clone size: NA; CDR3 length: 14; CDR3 DNA: TGTGCCAGCAGTTACCCGCAGGGGTCGGATGGCTACACCTTC; CDR3 protein: CASSYPQGSDGYTF
D gene: NA; V gene: TRBV19; J gene: TRBJ1-6; clone size: NA; CDR3 length: 16; CDR3 DNA: TGTGCCAGTAGTTTGTTCTGGCAGGCTGAGGATTCACCCCTCCACTTT; CDR3 protein: CASSLFWQAEDSPLHF
D gene: NA; V gene: TRBV2; J gene: TRBJ1-1; clone size: NA; CDR3 length: 15; CDR3 DNA: TGTGCCAGCAGTGAAGTCGCATTCATGAACACTGAAGCTTTCTTT; CDR3 protein: CASSEVAFMNTEAFF
D gene: NA; V gene: TRBV7-3; J gene: TRBJ1-5; clone size: NA; CDR3 length: 13; CDR3 DNA: TGTGCCAGCAGCCAGTCCGGGAATCAGCCCCAGCATTTT; CDR3 protein: CASSQSGNQPQHF
D gene: NA; V gene: TRBV5-5; J gene: TRBJ1-1; clone size: once; CDR3 length: 14; CDR3 DNA: TGTGCCAGCAGCCTGAGGCCAGCCAACACTGAAGCTTTCTTT; CDR3 protein: CASSLRPANTEAFF
D gene: TRBD2; V gene: TRBV9; J gene: TRBJ2-5; clone size: NA; CDR3 length: 15; CDR3 DNA: TGTGCCAGCCACCCGCTAGCGGGAGGAGTTGAGACCCAGTACTTC; CDR3 protein: CASHPLAGGVETQYF
D gene: TRBD2; V gene: TRBV3-1/TRBV3-2; J gene: TRBJ2-1; clone size: NA; CDR3 length: 17; CDR3 DNA: TGTGCCAGCAGCCAAGATTATGGACTAGCGGGAGACAATGAGCAGTTCTTC; CDR3 protein: CASSQDYGLAGDNEQFF
D gene: TRBD2; V gene: TRBV30; J gene: TRBJ2-1; clone size: NA; CDR3 length: 16; CDR3 DNA: TGTGCCTGGAGTCCCGCCAATAGCGGGGGGCCCAATGAGCAGTTCTTC; CDR3 protein: CAWSPANSGGPNEQFF
D gene: NA; V gene: TRBV2; J gene: TRBJ1-2; clone size: NA; CDR3 length: 14; CDR3 DNA: TGTGCCAGGAAGCCCGGGGACGTTAACTATGGCTACACCTTC; CDR3 protein: CARKPGDVNYGYTF
D gene: NA; V gene: TRBV19; J gene: TRBJ1-5; clone size: NA; CDR3 length: 14; CDR3 DNA: TGTGCCAGTAGCCCAACTGGGGGGGTTCTGCCCCAGCATTTT; CDR3 protein: CASSPTGGVLPQHF
D gene: NA; V gene: TRBV3-1/TRBV3-2; J gene: TRBJ2-5; clone size: NA; CDR3 length: 14; CDR3 DNA: TGTGCCAGCAGCCAAGCCCAGGGGGGAGAGACCCAGTACTTC; CDR3 protein: CASSQAQGGETQYF
D gene: TRBD2; V gene: TRBV7-2; J gene: TRBJ2-1; clone size: NA; CDR3 length: 16; CDR3 DNA: TGTGCCAGCAGCTTAGCGGCTAGCGGGTCCTACAATGAGCAGTTCTTC; CDR3 protein: CASSLAASGSYNEQFF
D gene: NA; V gene: TRBV14; J gene: TRBJ1-1; clone size: NA; CDR3 length: 11; CDR3 DNA: TGTGCCAGCAGCCAAGACACTGAAGCTTTCTTT; CDR3 protein: CASSQDTEAFF
D gene: NA; V gene: TRBV11-3; J gene: TRBJ1-5; clone size: NA; CDR3 length: 18; CDR3 DNA: TGTGCCAGCAGCTTAGCTACGGGTATGGGGTATAGCAATCAGCCCCAGCATTTT; CDR3 protein: CASSLATGMGYSNQPQHF
D gene: NA; V gene: TRBV5-1; J gene: TRBJ2-1; clone size: NA; CDR3 length: 13; CDR3 DNA: TGCGCCAGCAGCTTGGAGGGTGGAGATGAGCAGTTCTTC; CDR3 protein: CASSLEGGDEQFF
D gene: TRBD2; V gene: TRBV29-1; J gene: TRBJ2-1; clone size: NA; CDR3 length: 15; CDR3 DNA: TGCAGCGTTGACACGGGACTAGCGGGAGCGTGGGAGCAGTTCTTC; CDR3 protein: CSVDTGLAGAWEQFF
D gene: NA; V gene: TRBV6-6; J gene: TRBJ1-1; clone size: NA; CDR3 length: 14; CDR3 DNA: TGTGCCAGCAGTTACTCTGGGCGGAACACTGAAGCTTTCTTT; CDR3 protein: CASSYSGRNTEAFF
D gene: NA; V gene: TRBV19; J gene: TRBJ2-1; clone size: NA; CDR3 length: 13; CDR3 DNA: TGTGCCAGTCGGGCAGGGGGGTATGGTGAGCAGTTCTTC; CDR3 protein: CASRAGGYGEQFF
D gene: TRBD1; V gene: TRBV3-1/TRBV3-2; J gene: TRBJ1-5; clone size: NA; CDR3 length: 16; CDR3 DNA: TGTGCCAGCAGCCACCACGACAGGGACAGCAATCAGCCCCAGCATTTT; CDR3 protein: CASSHHDRDSNQPQHF
D gene: NA; V gene: TRBV20-1; J gene: TRBJ2-7; clone size: NA; CDR3 length: 11; CDR3 DNA: TGCAGTGCTGGCGTCCCATACGAGCAGTACTTC; CDR3 protein: CSAGVPYEQYF
D gene: NA; V gene: TRBV7-2; J gene: TRBJ2-7; clone size: NA; CDR3 length: 13; CDR3 DNA: TGTGCCAGCAGACCAACGGGGTACTACGAGCAGTACTTC; CDR3 protein: CASRPTGYYEQYF
D gene: NA; V gene: TRBV5-1; J gene: TRBJ2-7; clone size: NA; CDR3 length: 14; CDR3 DNA: TGCGCCAGCAGCTTGGCGCCAGGGGCCTACGAGCAGTACTTC; CDR3 protein: CASSLAPGAYEQYF
D gene: NA; V gene: TRBV9; J gene: TRBJ2-1; clone size: NA; CDR3 length: 14; CDR3 DNA: TGTGCCAGCAGCGTAGACAGCTCCTACAATGAGCAGTTCTTC; CDR3 protein: CASSVDSSYNEQFF
D gene: NA; V gene: TRBV6-5; J gene: TRBJ1-3; clone size: NA; CDR3 length: 15; CDR3 DNA: TGTGCCAGCAGAATACAGTCTTTCTCTGGAAACACCATATATTTT; CDR3 protein: CASRIQSFSGNTIYF
D gene: NA; V gene: TRBV30; J gene: TRBJ2-1; clone size: NA; CDR3 length: 11; CDR3 DNA: TGTGCCTGGAGTGCGGGTCGTGAGCAGTTCTTC; CDR3 protein: CAWSAGREQFF
D gene: NA; V gene: TRBV6-2/TRBV6-3; J gene: TRBJ1-4; clone size: NA; CDR3 length: 17; CDR3 DNA: TGTGCCAGCAGTGACCCAGGCGGTCCCGCAACTAATGAAAAACTGTTTTTT; CDR3 protein: CASSDPGGPATNEKLFF
D gene: NA; V gene: TRBV7-6; J gene: TRBJ2-7; clone size: NA; CDR3 length: 15; CDR3 DNA: TGTGCCAGCAGCCCCCTTTCTGGGGGGCCGTACGAGCAGTACTTC; CDR3 protein: CASSPLSGGPYEQYF
D gene: TRBD2; V gene: TRBV9; J gene: TRBJ2-7; clone size: NA; CDR3 length: 19; CDR3 DNA: TGTGCCAGCAGCGCCCACATCGGGAGGGGACTAGCGGGATTCAGGGAGCAGTACTTC; CDR3 protein: CASSAHIGRGLAGFREQYF
D gene: TRBD2; V gene: TRBV27; J gene: TRBJ2-7; clone size: NA; CDR3 length: 13; CDR3 DNA: TGTGCCAGCAAATCTAGCGGGAATGATGTCGAGTACTTC; CDR3 protein: CASKSSGNDVEYF
D gene: NA; V gene: TRBV6-2/TRBV6-3; J gene: TRBJ2-1; clone size: NA; CDR3 length: 13; CDR3 DNA: TGTGCCAGCAGCCCCTCACCTTACAATGAGCAGTTCTTC; CDR3 protein: CASSPSPYNEQFF
D gene: TRBD1; V gene: TRBV2; J gene: TRBJ1-2; clone size: NA; CDR3 length: 18; CDR3 DNA: TGTGCCAGCAGTGAATCCCTAGGACAGGCCCGACGCAACTATGGCTACACCTTC; CDR3 protein: CASSESLGQARRNYGYTF